Each of the 28 T cell receptor beta chains below was sequenced from the same sample in a study of radiotherapy plus CTLA-4 blockade in lung cancer. Using immunoSEQ multiplex PCR, the repertoire was profiled, and TCRdb retains in-frame clones only, with some absent. This table has some 60,000 clones, less than 85% appearing once. The sample in question was peripheral blood, obtained from a patient treated with radiotherapy plus ipilimumab. These TCRs come from a human donor with non-small cell lung cancer who had a complete response to radiotherapy plus ipilimumab.

CDR3 nucleotides: TGTGCCAGCAGCCAAGACAGGGAGCTGAATGAAAAACTGTTTTTT. This gives the protein CASSQDRELNEKLFF. The rearrangement links TRBV7-2 to TRBJ1-4; 7 nucleotides match TRBD1. CDR1 and CDR2 (germline): SGHTA, FQGNSA. V shed 5 bases, J shed 5 bases, and the junction held 8 bases outside the gene matches. This CDR3 contains 15 residues.

This chain joins TRBV5-1 and TRBJ1-5; 8 positions agree with TRBD1. Germline assignment: CDR1 SGHRS and CDR2 YFSETQ. Trimming cost V 0 bases and J 7 bases; bases outside gene matches: 6. This CDR3 spans 15 amino acids. The CDR3 protein is CASSLAGQGEQPQHF. CDR3 nucleotide sequence: TGCGCCAGCAGCTTGGCCGGACAGGGAGAACAGCCCCAGCATTTT.

This clone was counted a few times. The CDR3 bases are TGTGCCAGCAGTTTGGGGACAGGGCGAGGAGGCTACACCTTC. Encoded protein: CASSLGTGRGGYTF. The chain uses TRBV27 and TRBJ1-2, with 9 bases aligning to TRBD1. CDR3 length equals 14 residues. Germline CDR1 reads MNHEY; CDR2 reads SMNVEV (reference sequence). The ends lost 3 bases at V and 8 bases at J; junction bases unmatched: 7.

The chain links TRBV5-4 to TRBJ2-2; no firm D call. V lost 0 bases and J lost 0, with 9 bases in between. The CDR3 spans 16 residues. Germline values: CDR1 SGHNT, CDR2 YYREEE (reference sequence). The CDR3 spells CASSLDLTANTGELFF. In nucleotides, the CDR3 is TGTGCCAGCAGCTTGGATCTTACGGCGAACACCGGGGAGCTGTTTTTT.

This clone has only one observation. V and J are TRBV2 and TRBJ2-3, with 8 bases fitting TRBD1. The CDR3 is 17 residues long. The ends lost 4 bases at V and 1 base at J; junction bases unmatched: 10. CDR1 and CDR2 from the germline V gene are SNHLY and FYNNEI. The CDR3 DNA is TGTGCCAGCAGTGGGCAGGGGGCCCTCCCTGGCACAGATACGCAGTATTTT. Its translation is CASSGQGALPGTDTQYF.

CDR3 region: CASSGDSYEQYF. CDR3 nucleotides: TGCGCCAGCAGCGGGGACAGCTACGAGCAGTACTTC. This sequence joins TRBV4-1 and TRBJ2-7; 7 bases line up with TRBD1. The CDR3 has 12 residues. Trimming removed 5 bases from V and 3 bases from J; junction bases left unmatched: 1. In germline, CDR1 is MGHRA, CDR2 YSYEKL.

The chain joins TRBV9 to TRBJ2-1; tentatively, D is TRBD2 (5 bases). Trimming removed 0 bases from V and 5 bases from J, with 12 bases in between. Per the germline V gene, CDR1 is SGDLS and CDR2 is YYNGEE. The CDR3 totals 15 residues. As DNA, the CDR3 is TGTGCCAGCAGCGTAGTTGGGAGCCGGGACAATGAGCAGTTCTTC. Its protein product is CASSVVGSRDNEQFF.

CDR3 sequence (DNA): TGTGCCTCAAACAGCGGATTCTACAATGAGCAGTTCTTC. It yields the protein CASNSGFYNEQFF. The chain recombines TRBV30 with TRBJ2-1; possible D gene TRBD2, 5 bases. From germline, CDR1 is GTSNPN and CDR2 SVGIG (reference sequence). V lost 7 bases and J lost 3, with 13 bases in between. This CDR3 contains 13 residues.

The V call is TRBV9, the J call TRBJ1-5; D gene uncertain. CDR3 length equals 14 residues. V shed 4 bases and J shed 9 bases, with 17 bases lying between them. Germline loops: CDR1 SGDLS, CDR2 YYNGEE. The CDR3 bases are TGTGCCAGCAGCCCGAGGTCAATCGAGGGGCCCCAGCATTTT. Translated: CASSPRSIEGPQHF. Full variable domain (missing parts from reference TRBV9 and TRBJ1-5): DSGVTQTPKHLITATGQRVTLRCSPRSGDLSVYWYQQSLDQGLQFLIQYYNGEERAKGNILERFSAQQFPDLHSELNLSSLELGDSALYFCASSPRSIEGPQHFGDGTRLSIL.

This clone was recorded once. The J gene is TRBJ2-2, the V gene TRBV5-4, with 7 bases that match TRBD2. Germline CDR1 reads SGHNT; CDR2 reads YYREEE (reference sequence). The CDR3 spans 14 residues. The V segment lost 0 bases and the J segment 7 bases; nucleotides outside the gene matches: 3. This CDR3 is CASSLGGGDGELFF. CDR3 DNA: TGTGCCAGCAGCTTGGGGGGAGGGGACGGGGAGCTGTTTTTT.

V gene TRBV11-2 combines with J gene TRBJ2-5, with 11 bases matching TRBD1. Trimming took 5 bases from V and 2 from J; bases not matched to a gene: 7. Germline V CDR1 and CDR2: SGHAT, FQNNGV. CDR3 length: 16 residues. The CDR3 here is CASSPGQGASQETQYF. The CDR3 DNA follows: TGTGCCAGCAGCCCCGGACAGGGGGCGAGTCAAGAGACCCAGTACTTC.

The rearrangement joins TRBV5-1 to TRBJ1-2; D might be TRBD1 (5 bases). The CDR3 length is 16 residues. V dropped 4 bases and J dropped 4 bases, with 20 bases sitting between them. CDR1 is SGHRS and CDR2 is YFSETQ in the germline V gene. The CDR3, as DNA: TGCGCCAGCAGCCCGGGGGGGTCGGACCTATTCTATGGCTACACCTTC. Translated, it gives CASSPGGSDLFYGYTF. Supplemented by reference TRBV5-1 and TRBJ1-2, the full variable domain reads KAGVTQTPRYLIKTRGQQVTLSCSPISGHRSVSWYQQTPGQGLQFLFEYFSETQRNKGNFPGRFSGRQFSNSRSEMNVSTLELGDSALYLCASSPGGSDLFYGYTFGSGTRLTVV.

This clone was seen a handful of times. V gene TRBV6-1 combines with J gene TRBJ1-1; maybe TRBD1 (5 bases). The germline CDR1 and CDR2 sequences are MNHNS and SASEGT. The CDR3 is 16 amino acids. V was pared by 2 bases and J by 3 bases, with 16 bases between. CDR3 nucleotides: TGTGCCAGCAGTGAATCCCCCAGGGTGATTGACACTGAAGCTTTCTTT. Protein sequence: CASSESPRVIDTEAFF.

The chain joins TRBV18 to TRBJ2-1; TRBD1 might be the D (6 bases). Looked up from germline, CDR1 is KGHSH and CDR2 is LQKENI. This CDR3 is 15 amino acids long. The V end was cut by 7 bases, the J end by 5 bases, with 18 bases between. The CDR3 bases are TGTGCCAGCTACCCTACCGGGACACTCAACAATGAGCAGTTCTTC. It yields the protein CASYPTGTLNNEQFF.

The rearrangement links TRBV2 to TRBJ1-5; D perhaps matches TRBD1 (5 bases). There are 13 residues in the CDR3. Germline assignment: CDR1 SNHLY and CDR2 FYNNEI. V lost 6 bases and J lost 3, with 9 bases in between. The CDR3 bases are TGTGCCAGCAGAGACAGATTCAATCAGCCCCAGCATTTT. This codes for CASRDRFNQPQHF.

The chain has TRBV6-5 and TRBJ2-3, with D tentatively TRBD2 (5 bases). The CDR3 sequence is 14 residues long. The germline V gene encodes CDR1 MNHEY and CDR2 SVGAGI. Trimming cost V 6 bases and J 4 bases, with 14 bases left between them. The CDR3: CASRSPWGADTQYF. DNA of the CDR3: TGTGCCAGCAGGTCCCCGTGGGGAGCAGATACGCAGTATTTT.

The gene calls are TRBV5-4 and TRBJ2-5; no firm D call. CDR3 length equals 12 residues. The V end was cut by 4 bases, the J end by 4 bases, with 8 bases between. CDR1 is SGHNT, CDR2 YYREEE, per germline (reference sequence). CDR3 amino acids: CASSIDTETQYF. In nucleotides, the CDR3 is TGTGCCAGCAGCATTGACACAGAGACCCAGTACTTC.

J is TRBJ2-1 and V is TRBV7-2, with TRBD1 as a possible D gene (5 bases). V was shortened by 5 bases and J by 7 bases, with 18 bases between the two germline ends. CDR1 is SGHTA, CDR2 FQGNSA, per germline. CDR3 length equals 15 residues. CDR3 amino acids: CASSDQASRGNEQFF. The CDR3 DNA follows: TGTGCCAGCAGCGATCAAGCTTCAAGGGGAAATGAGCAGTTCTTC. The full variable domain, in which reference TRBV7-2 and TRBJ2-1 provide the parts outside the CDR3, is GAGVSQSPSNKVTEKGKDVELRCDPISGHTALYWYRQSLGQGLEFLIYFQGNSAPDKSGLPSDRFSAERTGGSVSTLTIQRTQQEDSAVYLCASSDQASRGNEQFFGPGTRLTVL.

This rearrangement joins TRBV27 to TRBJ2-7; 9 positions match TRBD1. V gave up 5 bases and J gave up 0 bases; unmatched junction bases: 8. This CDR3 has 16 amino acids. Per germline, CDR1 MNHEY and CDR2 SMNVEV (reference sequence). CDR3 loop: CASSPARDRASYEQYV. As DNA, the CDR3 is TGTGCCAGCAGTCCGGCCCGGGACAGGGCCTCCTACGAGCAGTACGTC.

The chain joins TRBV5-4 to TRBJ2-5; the match to TRBD2 covers 10 bases. The CDR3 totals 17 residues. In germline, CDR1 is SGHNT, CDR2 YYREEE (reference sequence). The junction had 7 bases not matched to a gene; V was cut back by 0 bases and J by 2 bases. The CDR3 reads CASSLGRLAGSQETQYF. As DNA, the CDR3 is TGTGCCAGCAGCTTGGGGAGACTAGCGGGTTCGCAAGAGACCCAGTACTTC.

The chain employs TRBV10-1 and TRBJ2-1; 14 bases are shared with TRBD2. The CDR3 loop spans 15 amino acids. Germline CDR1 WNHNN, CDR2 SYGVQD (reference sequence). The J segment lost 8 bases and the V segment lost 2 bases, leaving 2 bases of the junction unmatched. This chain's CDR3 is CASSEGLAGGYEQFF. The CDR3 nucleotides read TGCGCCAGCAGTGAGGGACTAGCGGGGGGTTATGAGCAGTTCTTC.

This clone has a single count. This chain uses TRBV7-2 with TRBJ2-1; 8 positions agree with TRBD2. Per the germline V gene, CDR1 is SGHTA and CDR2 is FQGNSA. V shed 1 base, J shed 9 bases, and the junction held 11 bases outside the gene matches. The CDR3 runs to 16 residues. The CDR3 region is CASSLGRTGTSGEQFF. DNA for the CDR3: TGTGCCAGCAGCTTAGGTCGAACCGGGACTAGTGGTGAGCAGTTCTTC.

This clone came up a few times. The V and J genes are TRBV7-9 and TRBJ1-2, with D hard to call. Germline assignment: CDR1 SEHNR and CDR2 FQNEAQ (reference sequence). CDR3 length: 12 residues. Trimming removed 5 bases at V and 8 bases at J, with 12 bases between. The CDR3 nucleotides are TGTGCCAGCAGCCCAGAGACGGGAGGCTACACCTTC. Translation gives CASSPETGGYTF.

The chain has TRBV5-4 and TRBJ2-1; TRBD2 matches at 8 bases. V dropped 0 bases and J dropped 5; count of bases not matched to a gene: 10. The CDR3 spans 17 residues. CDR1 SGHNT and CDR2 YYREEE come from the germline V gene (reference sequence). CDR3 loop: CASSLEGYWREDNEQFF. Written as DNA, the CDR3 is TGTGCCAGCAGCTTGGAGGGGTATTGGCGGGAGGACAATGAGCAGTTCTTC.

This clone was detected once. J is TRBJ2-5 and V is TRBV5-4, with 8 bases fitting TRBD1. The CDR3 is 14 amino acids. V dropped 4 bases and J dropped 5; count of bases not matched to a gene: 7. The germline gives CDR1 SGHNT, CDR2 YYREEE (reference sequence). CDR3 residues: CASSNPGQAETQYF. The DNA for the CDR3 is TGTGCCAGCAGCAACCCGGGACAGGCCGAGACCCAGTACTTC.

There are a few counts of this clone. This chain connects TRBV9 to TRBJ1-1; TRBD1 aligns across 8 bases. Germline V gene sequence: CDR1 SGDLS, CDR2 YYNGEE. V shed 3 bases and J 4 bases; nucleotides not matched to a gene: 11. There are 16 residues in the CDR3. The CDR3 DNA is TGTGCCAGCAGCGCGATCTCGGACAGGGAGGCCACTGAAGCTTTCTTT. Residues: CASSAISDREATEAFF.

The CDR3 nucleotides are TGTGCCAGCAGTCCCAGCGAGGCGGTTCCTGGAAACACCATATATTTT. It encodes CASSPSEAVPGNTIYF. This chain uses TRBV7-9 with TRBJ1-3; D gene unclear. Germline CDR1 and CDR2: SEHNR and FQNEAQ (reference sequence). Trimming took off 6 bases at V and 2 bases at J, with 17 bases between the two ends. The CDR3 contains 16 residues.

This chain uses TRBV5-4 with TRBJ1-2, with D perhaps matching TRBD1 (6 bases). V shed 1 base and J shed 3 bases, with 13 bases lying between them. Germline loops: CDR1 SGHNT, CDR2 YYREEE (reference sequence). The CDR3 spans 15 residues. CDR3 sequence (DNA): TGTGCCAGCAGCTTGACAGGGTTCTTGCACTATGGCTACACCTTC. This codes for CASSLTGFLHYGYTF.